Following are 5 T cell receptor beta chains from one sample sequenced in a study of T cells in Graves' hyperthyroidism and ophthalmopathy. Regions amplified from RNA transcripts were the TCR beta CDR3 regions. The HTBI primer set served for first-round RT-PCR of the TCR CDR3. TCRdb called the multiplex PCR reads again in MiXCR, with one record for every CDR3 protein. The table shows over 700,000 distinct CDR3 sequences, with around 38% occurring only once. The sequenced sample was blood. The receptors were sampled from a man aged 18 to 29 with Graves' hyperthyroidism.

The chain couples TRBV29-1 to TRBJ2-7, with a possible D match to TRBD2 (5 bases). CDR3 size: 16 residues. Germline V gene lookup returns CDR1 SQVTM and CDR2 ANQGSEA. Trimming cost V 6 bases and J 3 bases, with 24 bases left between them. CDR3 sequence: CSVLSLAPSGFYEQYF. Here the CDR3 DNA reads TGCAGCGTCCTGAGTCTAGCCCCGTCGGGATTCTACGAGCAGTACTTC.

The CDR3 DNA is TGTGCCAGCAGGTATACAATCACAGGGGGCCAAGAGACCCAGTACTTC. This gives the protein CASRYTITGGQETQYF. The chain uses TRBV12-3 or TRBV12-4 and TRBJ2-5, with 8 bases that match TRBD1. The CDR3 runs 16 residues. V gave up 6 bases and J gave up 1 base; unmatched junction bases: 10.

This chain links TRBV9 with TRBJ2-7; 7 bases are shared with TRBD1. With V trimmed by 3 bases and J by 3 bases, 6 bases remained unmatched. The CDR3 loop spans 14 amino acids. Germline CDR1 is SGDLS and CDR2 is YYNGEE. In DNA, the CDR3 is TGTGCCAGCAGCGGAGGACAGGCGAACTACGAGCAGTACTTC. This sequence encodes CASSGGQANYEQYF.

The rearrangement joins TRBV12-3 or TRBV12-4 to TRBJ2-7; D gene uncertain. This CDR3 region has 12 residues. V was cut by 1 base and J by 7 bases, with 8 bases left in between. For the CDR3, the DNA is TGTGCCAGCAGTTTAGGGAATTGGGAGCAGTACTTC. Its protein product is CASSLGNWEQYF.

The gene calls are TRBV7-9 and TRBJ1-1; D is uncertain. Trimming removed 8 bases from V and 0 bases from J, with 7 bases in between. This CDR3 is built from 12 residues. The germline V gene has CDR1 SEHNR and CDR2 FQNEAQ (reference sequence). The CDR3 region is CASHKMNTEAFF. The CDR3 coding sequence is TGTGCCAGCCACAAGATGAACACTGAAGCTTTCTTT.